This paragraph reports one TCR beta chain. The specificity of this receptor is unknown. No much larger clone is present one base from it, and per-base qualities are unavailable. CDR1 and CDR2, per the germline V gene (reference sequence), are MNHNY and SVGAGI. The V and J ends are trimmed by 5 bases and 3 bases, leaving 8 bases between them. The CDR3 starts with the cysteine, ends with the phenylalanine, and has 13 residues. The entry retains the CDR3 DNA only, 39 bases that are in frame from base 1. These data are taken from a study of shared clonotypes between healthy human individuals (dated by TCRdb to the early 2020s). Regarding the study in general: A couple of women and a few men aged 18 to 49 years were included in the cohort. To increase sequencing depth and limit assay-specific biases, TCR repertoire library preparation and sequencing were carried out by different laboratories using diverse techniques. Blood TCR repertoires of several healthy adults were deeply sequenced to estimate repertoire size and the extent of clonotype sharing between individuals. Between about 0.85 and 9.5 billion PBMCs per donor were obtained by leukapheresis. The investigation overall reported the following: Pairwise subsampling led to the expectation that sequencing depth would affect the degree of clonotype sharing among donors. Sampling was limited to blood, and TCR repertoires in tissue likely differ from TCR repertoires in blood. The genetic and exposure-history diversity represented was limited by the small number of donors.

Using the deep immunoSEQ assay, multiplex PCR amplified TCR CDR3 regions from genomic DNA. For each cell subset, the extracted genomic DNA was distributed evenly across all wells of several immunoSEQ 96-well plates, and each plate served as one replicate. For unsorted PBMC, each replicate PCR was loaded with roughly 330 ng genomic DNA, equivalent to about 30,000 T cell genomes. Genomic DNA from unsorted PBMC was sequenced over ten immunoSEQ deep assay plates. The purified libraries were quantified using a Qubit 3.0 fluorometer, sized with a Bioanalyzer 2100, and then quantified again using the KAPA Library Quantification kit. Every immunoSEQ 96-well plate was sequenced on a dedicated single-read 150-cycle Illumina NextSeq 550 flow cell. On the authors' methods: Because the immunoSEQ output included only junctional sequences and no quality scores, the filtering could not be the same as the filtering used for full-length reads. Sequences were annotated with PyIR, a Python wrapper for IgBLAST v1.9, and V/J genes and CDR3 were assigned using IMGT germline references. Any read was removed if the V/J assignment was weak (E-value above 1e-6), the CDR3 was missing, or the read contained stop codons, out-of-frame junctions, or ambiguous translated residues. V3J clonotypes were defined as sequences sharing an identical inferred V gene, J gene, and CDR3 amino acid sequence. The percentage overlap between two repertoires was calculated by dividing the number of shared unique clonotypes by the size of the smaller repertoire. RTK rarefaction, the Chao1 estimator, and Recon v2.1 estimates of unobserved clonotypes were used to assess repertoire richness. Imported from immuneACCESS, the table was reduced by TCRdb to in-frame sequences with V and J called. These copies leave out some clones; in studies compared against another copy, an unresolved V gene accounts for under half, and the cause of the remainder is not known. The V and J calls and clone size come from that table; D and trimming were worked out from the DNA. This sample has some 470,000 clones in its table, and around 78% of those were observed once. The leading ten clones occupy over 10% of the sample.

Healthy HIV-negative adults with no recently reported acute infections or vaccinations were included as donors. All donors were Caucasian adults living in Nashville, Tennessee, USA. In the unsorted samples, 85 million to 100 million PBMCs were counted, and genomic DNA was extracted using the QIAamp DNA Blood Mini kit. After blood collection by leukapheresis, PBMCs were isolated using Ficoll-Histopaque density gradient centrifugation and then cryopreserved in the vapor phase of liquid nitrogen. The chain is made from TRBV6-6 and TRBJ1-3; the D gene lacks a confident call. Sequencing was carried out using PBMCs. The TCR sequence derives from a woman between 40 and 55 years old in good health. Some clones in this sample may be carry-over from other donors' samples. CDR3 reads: CASSQGYGNTIYF. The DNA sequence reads TGTGCCAGCAGTCAAGGGTATGGAAACACCATATATTTT.